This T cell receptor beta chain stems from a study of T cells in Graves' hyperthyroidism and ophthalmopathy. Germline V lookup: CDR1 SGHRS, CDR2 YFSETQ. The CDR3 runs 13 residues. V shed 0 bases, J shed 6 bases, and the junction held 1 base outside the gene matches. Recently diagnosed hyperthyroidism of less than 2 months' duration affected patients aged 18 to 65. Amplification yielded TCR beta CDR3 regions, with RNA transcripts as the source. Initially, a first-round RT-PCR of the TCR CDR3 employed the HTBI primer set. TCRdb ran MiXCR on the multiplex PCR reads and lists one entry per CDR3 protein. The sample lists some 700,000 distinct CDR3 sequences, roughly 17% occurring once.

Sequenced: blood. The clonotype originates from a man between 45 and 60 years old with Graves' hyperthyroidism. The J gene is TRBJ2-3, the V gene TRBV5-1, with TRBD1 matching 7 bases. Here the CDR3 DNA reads TGCGCCAGCAGCTTGGCCAGGGGGGATACGCAGTATTTT. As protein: CASSLARGDTQYF.